The clone carrying this TCR beta chain has more than one count but fewer than ten. Its specificity is not known. Trimming took 5 bases from V and 4 from J; bases not matched to a gene: 8. Germline lookup yields CDR1 SEHNR and CDR2 FQNEAQ (reference sequence). CDR3 length equals 16 residues. This entry comes from a study of post-analysis software for immune sequencing data. Study conclusions and caveats: Four or five TRBV segments were more frequent in patients than controls; TRBV5-6, TRBV5-1 and TRBV20-1 belonged to this group. For normalized Chao1 diversity, multiple sclerosis patients scored significantly lower than controls did. F-measure co-clustering was strong for batch-matched samples.

Presence of unique molecular identifiers characterized the TCR beta cDNA libraries. TCRdb reprocessed the PCR reads with MiXCR, giving one entry per CDR3 protein. The sample lists about 540,000 distinct CDR3 sequences; around 34% were seen once. The chain has TRBV7-9 and TRBJ2-1, with TRBD1 matching 10 bases. Specimen: blood. The receptor's source is a girl aged 2 to 17 with multiple sclerosis. The CDR3 sequence: CASSTFRDRGYNEQFF. DNA for the CDR3: TGTGCCAGCAGCACCTTCCGGGACAGGGGTTACAATGAGCAGTTCTTC. Drawing the rest from reference TRBV7-9 and TRBJ2-1, the complete variable domain is DTGVSQNPRHKITKRGQNVTFRCDPISEHNRLYWYRQTLGQGPEFLTYFQNEAQLEKSRLLSDRFSAERPKGSFSTLEIQRTEQGDSAMYLCASSTFRDRGYNEQFFGPGTRLTVL.